A single sample is the source of the 2 T cell receptor beta chains below, sequenced in a study of T cells in Graves' hyperthyroidism and ophthalmopathy. RNA transcripts yielded amplified TCR beta CDR3 regions. HTBI primers drove first-round RT-PCR of the TCR CDR3. TCRdb reprocessed the multiplex PCR reads via MiXCR and lists one record per CDR3 protein. The repertoire includes more than 550,000 distinct CDR3 sequences, over 15% of them detected once, and 16% sits in the top ten. The sequenced sample was blood. The receptors here all came from a woman aged 45-65 years with Graves' hyperthyroidism that later progressed to Graves' ophthalmopathy.

This clonotype has a count of ten or more. This chain connects TRBV18 to TRBJ1-5, with 9 positions matching TRBD1. The CDR3 runs to 13 residues. The J segment lost 5 bases and the V segment lost 5 bases, leaving 1 base of the junction unmatched. In germline, CDR1 is KGHSH, CDR2 LQKENI. This CDR3 reads CASSGDRDQPQHF. CDR3 DNA sequence: TGTGCCAGCTCAGGGGACAGGGATCAGCCCCAGCATTTT. Filled out from reference TRBV18 and TRBJ1-5, the complete variable domain reads NAGVMQNPRHLVRRRGQEARLRCSPMKGHSHVYWYRQLPEEGLKFMVYLQKENIIDESGMPKERFSAEFPKEGPSILRIQQVVRGDSAAYFCASSGDRDQPQHFGDGTRLSIL.

This clonotype has at least ten counts. The V call is TRBV10-3, the J call TRBJ1-2; perhaps TRBD1 as D (5 bases). The germline V gene has CDR1 ENHRY and CDR2 SYGVKD. The CDR3 is 18 residues long. V lost 2 bases to trimming and J lost 4 bases, with 23 bases between them. CDR3 amino acids: CAISEMAFLGRARYGYTF. The CDR3 DNA is TGTGCCATCAGTGAGATGGCGTTCCTGGGGCGTGCGCGCTATGGCTACACCTTC.